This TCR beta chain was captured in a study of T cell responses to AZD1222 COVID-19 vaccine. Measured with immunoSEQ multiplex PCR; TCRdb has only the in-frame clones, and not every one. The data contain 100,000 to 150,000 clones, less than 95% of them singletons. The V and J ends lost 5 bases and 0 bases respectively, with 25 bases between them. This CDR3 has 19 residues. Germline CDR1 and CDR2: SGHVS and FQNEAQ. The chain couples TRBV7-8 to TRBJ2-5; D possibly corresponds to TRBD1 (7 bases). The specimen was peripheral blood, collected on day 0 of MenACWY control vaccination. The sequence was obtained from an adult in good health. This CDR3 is CASSPGGMRDKPNQETQYF. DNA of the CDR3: TGTGCCAGCAGCCCAGGGGGTATGCGGGACAAACCCAACCAAGAGACCCAGTACTTC.